The T cell receptor beta chain described here comes from a study of OX40 agonist ivuxolimab in advanced cancers. The repertoire was sequenced with immunoSEQ multiplex PCR; TCRdb's copy has only in-frame clones and lacks some. The sample yields 60,000 to 70,000 clones, 75% to 85% seen once. This CDR3 comprises 12 residues. CDR1 and CDR2 (germline): MDHEN, SYDVKM. Trimming removed 7 bases at V and 3 bases at J, with 10 bases between. This sample comprised CD4+ or CD8+ T cells sorted from blood, obtained in a trial of the OX40 agonist ivuxolimab. The TCR was taken from an adult with an advanced solid tumor such as melanoma, head and neck, liver or kidney cancer. The gene calls are TRBV28 and TRBJ2-7, with D possibly TRBD1 on 8 matching bases. Here the CDR3 reads CASNRGGYEQYF. Written as DNA, the CDR3 is TGTGCCAGCAACAGGGGGGGCTACGAGCAGTACTTC.